The source of this T cell receptor (beta chain) is a study of Ad26.COV2.S vaccination and SARS-CoV-2 variants. Study-level points and caveats: Whether participants received vaccine or placebo, their non-spike TCR breadth was similar. Total T cell responses, in the TCR breadth and depth analyses, may have been underestimated.

Germline V gene data show CDR1 as LNHDA and CDR2 as SQIVND (reference sequence). Deletions cut 5 bases from V and 8 bases from J, with 13 bases between. The CDR3 loop spans 14 amino acids. Sequencing was performed with immunoSEQ multiplex PCR; in TCRdb, only in-frame clones are kept and a portion is missing. The data contain roughly 390,000 clones, more than 85% of them singletons. Note on this clone: Its antigen is unidentified.

Stated treatment: 15 to 20 received Ad26.COV2.S at low or high dose, single or two shots; about 5 received placebo; per-sample allocation not given. Specimen acquisition occurred on day 63 following the initial vaccine or placebo injection. The chain joins TRBV19 to TRBJ1-6; D is uncertain. The sample consisted of peripheral blood, taken in a trial of Ad26.COV2.S vaccine versus placebo. This receptor was identified in a person between 18 and 65 years old who received the Ad26.COV2.S COVID-19 vaccine or a placebo. CDR3 sequence: CASSLGNLDSPLHF. The CDR3 nucleotides read TGTGCCAGTAGTCTCGGGAACTTGGATTCACCCCTCCACTTT. The whole variable domain, filled in from reference TRBV19 and TRBJ1-6, reads DGGITQSPKYLFRKEGQNVTLSCEQNLNHDAMYWYRQDPGQGLRLIYYSQIVNDFQKGDIAEGYSVSREKKESFPLTVTSAQKNPTAFYLCASSLGNLDSPLHFGNGTRLTVT.